Listed below are T cell receptor beta chains from one sample, sequenced in a study of identical twins. Each CDR3 protein gets one entry after TCRdb re-called the 5' RACE reads with MiXCR. The sample gives around 680,000 distinct CDR3 sequences, 8.6% of which show up once; roughly 0.97% is in the top ten. This sample also appeared in a second study, on yellow fever vaccine responses in identical twins.

The sequenced material came from PBMCs. These receptors came from a young woman in good health. Both conserved end residues are part of each CDR3. The D gene is left open where the match is weak. Size is omitted from some rows. Given values are once, few, many or a class for expanded clones.

v_gene,j_gene,abundance,d_gene,CDR3nt,CDR3aa
TRBV28,TRBJ1-2,NA,NA,TGTGCCAGCAGTCTTTTCGGCAAGGGGTTCTATGGCTACACCTTC,CASSLFGKGFYGYTF
TRBV7-2,TRBJ2-2,NA,TRBD2,TGTGCCAGCAGCCACCGACTAGCGGGTACCGCCACCGGGGAGCTGTTTTTT,CASSHRLAGTATGELFF
TRBV10-3,TRBJ2-1,many,TRBD2,TGTGCCATCAGTGGTGGGGCGGGAGGTTACAATGAGCAGTTCTTC,CAISGGAGGYNEQFF
TRBV3-1,TRBJ1-4,many,NA,TGTGCCAGCAGTCCGCAACTTAATGAAAAACTGTTTTTT,CASSPQLNEKLFF
TRBV20-1,TRBJ2-3,NA,NA,TGCAGTGCCCTATTGCGGGTGCTTACCACTACGCAGTATTTT,CSALLRVLTTTQYF
TRBV4-1,TRBJ2-7,NA,NA,TGCGCCAGCAGCCCTTCGGTGGAGAGCTCCTACGAGCAGTACTTC,CASSPSVESSYEQYF
TRBV3-1,TRBJ2-1,NA,TRBD1,TGTGCCAGCAGCTATGACAGGGCGGACAATGAGCAGTTCTTC,CASSYDRADNEQFF
TRBV20-1,TRBJ2-1,NA,TRBD1,TGCAGTGCTAGGACACAGGGGGGAACTTACAATGAGCAGTTCTTC,CSARTQGGTYNEQFF
TRBV4-3,TRBJ2-7,many,TRBD2,TGCGCCAGCAGCCAAGATCGGGGGGTGGATTACGAGCAGTACTTC,CASSQDRGVDYEQYF
TRBV12-3/TRBV12-4,TRBJ2-1,few,NA,TGTGCCAGCACCGCAGGGTTCCTTGGCTCCTACAATGAGCAGTTCTTC,CASTAGFLGSYNEQFF
TRBV7-9,TRBJ2-1,few,NA,TGTGCCAGCGGTAAACCAGGGGAAAATGAGCAGTTCTTC,CASGKPGENEQFF
TRBV5-1,TRBJ2-2,NA,TRBD2,TGCGCCAGCAGCTTGAATAGCGGGAGCACCGGGGAGCTGTTTTTT,CASSLNSGSTGELFF
TRBV6-2/TRBV6-3,TRBJ2-4,many,NA,TGTGCCAGCGGAACAGGGGGGGACATTCAGTACTTC,CASGTGGDIQYF
TRBV12-3/TRBV12-4,TRBJ1-6,NA,NA,TGTGCCAGCACGACTCCGGGACGTTATAATTCACCCCTCCACTTT,CASTTPGRYNSPLHF
TRBV3-1,TRBJ2-2,few,NA,TGTGCCAGCAGCCAAGATCGCCAGGGCTTCGCCGGGGAGCTGTTTTTT,CASSQDRQGFAGELFF
TRBV11-2,TRBJ1-2,few,TRBD1,TGTGCCAGCAGCTTAGAGGGCCCTGTCAGGGGGCGAAACTATGGCTACACCTTC,CASSLEGPVRGRNYGYTF
TRBV9,TRBJ2-3,few,TRBD2,TGTGCCAGCAGCGGTACTAGCGGGGGTCCCCGGGTTACGCAGTATTTT,CASSGTSGGPRVTQYF
TRBV7-2,TRBJ2-7,few,TRBD2,TGTGCCAGCAGCTTAGCCATCTCTAGGACTAGCGGGAGAAACGAGCAGTACTTC,CASSLAISRTSGRNEQYF
TRBV6-1,TRBJ2-7,NA,TRBD1,TGTGCCAGCGACAGGGGGCTCTCCTACGAGCAGTACTTC,CASDRGLSYEQYF
TRBV28,TRBJ2-3,NA,TRBD2,TGTGCCAGCAGTTCCAGCGGGACCATCATGTATTTT,CASSSSGTIMYF
TRBV5-1,TRBJ1-3,many,NA,TGCGCCAGCAGCTTGGGCGGCAGCTCTGGAAACACCATATATTTT,CASSLGGSSGNTIYF
TRBV20-1,TRBJ2-5,few,NA,TGCAGTGCTTCTAGGGGGGGCGGGGGGACCCAGTACTTC,CSASRGGGGTQYF
TRBV19,TRBJ2-2,NA,TRBD2,TGTGCCAGTAGTATCCTAGCGGGAATTTTCGGGGAGCTGTTTTTT,CASSILAGIFGELFF
TRBV7-2,TRBJ2-3,many,TRBD2,TGTGCCAGCAGCTTACTTATAGCGGGAGATACGCAGTATTTT,CASSLLIAGDTQYF
TRBV4-1,TRBJ2-7,NA,TRBD1,TGCGCCAGCAGCCATCCCGGGACAGGTAACTACGAGCAGTACTTC,CASSHPGTGNYEQYF
TRBV25-1,TRBJ1-1,few,TRBD1,TGTGCCAGCAGTCGGGGACAGCTCTTCGTGCAGGCTTTCTTT,CASSRGQLFVQAFF
TRBV3-1,TRBJ2-1,few,NA,TGTGCCAGCAGCCAATGGAGCGAGACAACCTACAATGAGCAGTTCTTC,CASSQWSETTYNEQFF
TRBV27,TRBJ1-1,NA,NA,TGTGCCAGCAGTTTATCACAGCTCGCTGAAGCTTTCTTT,CASSLSQLAEAFF
TRBV6-5,TRBJ2-5,few,NA,TGTGCCAGCAGTTACTCCTGGGCGGACCAAGAGACCCAGTACTTC,CASSYSWADQETQYF
TRBV2,TRBJ2-1,NA,TRBD1,TGTGCCAGCAGGGCAGACAGGGTCCCAACCTTCGGTGAGCAGTTCTTC,CASRADRVPTFGEQFF
TRBV7-8,TRBJ2-7,NA,NA,TGTGCCAGCAGCCCTCTCCTCTCCGGACCGGGAATCTACGAGCAGTACTTC,CASSPLLSGPGIYEQYF
TRBV7-8,TRBJ2-3,few,TRBD1,TGTGCCAGCAGCATCGGACAGGGGACTTTCACAGATACGCAGTATTTT,CASSIGQGTFTDTQYF
TRBV20-1,TRBJ2-1,many,NA,TGCAGTGTGACAGAGGACGGGCAGGGGTCACAGTTCTTC,CSVTEDGQGSQFF
TRBV4-1,TRBJ2-5,many,NA,TGCGCCAGCTCCCCCGGGCGGACCCAGTACTTC,CASSPGRTQYF
TRBV7-6,TRBJ2-3,few,TRBD2,TGTGCCAGCAGCTCGGACATAGCGGGTGCTAGCACAGATACGCAGTATTTT,CASSSDIAGASTDTQYF
TRBV28,TRBJ2-7,many,NA,TGTGCCAGCAGTTCAGGGTCCTACTACGAGCAGTACTTC,CASSSGSYYEQYF
TRBV5-1,TRBJ1-1,many,NA,TGCGCCAGCAGCTTGGCCAGCGGATGGAGCACTGAAGCTTTCTTT,CASSLASGWSTEAFF
TRBV7-9,TRBJ2-1,NA,TRBD1,TGTGCCCTTACCGGACAGGGTTTAAATGAGCAGTTCTTC,CALTGQGLNEQFF
TRBV4-3,TRBJ2-1,NA,NA,TGCGCCAGCAGTAGGGGGAGGGCCGCCGATGAGCAGTTCTTC,CASSRGRAADEQFF
TRBV29-1,TRBJ2-5,many,NA,TGCAGCGTTGCGGGGCCTGAGTTTGTGGAGACCCAGTACTTC,CSVAGPEFVETQYF
TRBV2,TRBJ2-5,many,NA,TGTGCCAGCAGTGAAGGCGGGAAGGGCGAGACCCAGTACTTC,CASSEGGKGETQYF
TRBV4-3,TRBJ2-1,few,NA,TGCGCCAGCAGCCAAGCGCTTTTACACAATGAGCAGTTCTTC,CASSQALLHNEQFF
TRBV29-1,TRBJ2-7,few,NA,TGCAGCGTTGAAGGGGACCGCTACGAGCAGTACTTC,CSVEGDRYEQYF
TRBV18,TRBJ2-1,few,TRBD1,TGTGCCAGCTCACCTCTCGCGACAGGGAGCTCCTACAATGAGCAGTTCTTC,CASSPLATGSSYNEQFF
TRBV7-6,TRBJ2-7,many,NA,TGTGCCAGCAGCTTTGCGGCATACTCCTCCTACGAGCAGTACTTC,CASSFAAYSSYEQYF
TRBV4-2,TRBJ2-2,NA,NA,TGTGCCAGCAGCCAAAGGGGGGGGCAGAACACCGGGGAGCTGTTTTTT,CASSQRGGQNTGELFF